Following are 27 T cell receptor beta chains from one sample sequenced in a study of identifying expanded T cells in peripheral blood. Sequencing used immunoSEQ multiplex PCR; TCRdb keeps in-frame clones, though not all of them. The sample carries approximately 58,000 clones, under 85% recorded once. The specimen was blood. The source of these receptors is a person between 18 and 75 years old in good health.

J is TRBJ2-6 and V is TRBV7-6; no reliable D call. The CDR3 length is 16 residues. V lost 1 base and J lost 0, with 7 bases in between. CDR1 and CDR2 (germline): SGHVS, FNYEAQ. The CDR3 DNA sequence: TGTGCCAGCAGCTTAGGGTCTCCCTCTGGGGCCAACGTCCTGACTTTC. Translation: CASSLGSPSGANVLTF.

This sequence joins TRBV7-2 and TRBJ1-6; D is possibly TRBD1 (6 bases). The germline V and J ends were trimmed by 3 bases and 8 bases, with 14 bases remaining between them. The germline V gene has CDR1 SGHTA and CDR2 FQGNSA. The CDR3 totals 15 residues. CDR3 in amino acids: CASSFFPGDHSPLHF. As DNA, the CDR3 is TGTGCCAGCAGCTTTTTCCCAGGGGACCATTCACCCCTCCACTTT.

This chain connects TRBV6-6 to TRBJ1-2, with 8 bases identical to TRBD1. V was pared by 5 bases and J by 0 bases, with 5 bases of the junction left unmatched. Germline values: CDR1 MNHNY, CDR2 SVGAGI (reference sequence). The CDR3 runs 15 residues. CDR3 residues: CASSHPTGANYGYTF. CDR3 sequence (DNA): TGTGCCAGCAGTCACCCGACAGGGGCTAACTATGGCTACACCTTC.

This sequence joins TRBV11-2 and TRBJ1-1; D might be TRBD1 (6 bases). The CDR3 sequence is 18 residues long. Trimming stripped 0 bases from V and 7 bases from J, with 24 bases between. Germline CDR1 and CDR2: SGHAT and FQNNGV. The chain's CDR3 is CASSLDPMIRGLGGEAFF. The CDR3 DNA reads as TGTGCCAGCAGCTTAGATCCAATGATCAGGGGACTTGGCGGTGAAGCTTTCTTT. Drawing the rest from reference TRBV11-2 and TRBJ1-1, the complete variable domain is EAGVAQSPRYKIIEKRQSVAFWCNPISGHATLYWYQQILGQGPKLLIQFQNNGVVDDSQLPKDRFSAERLKGVDSTLKIQPAKLEDSAVYLCASSLDPMIRGLGGEAFFGQGTRLTVV.

This chain links TRBV9 with TRBJ2-3; D is ambiguous. Germline CDR1 and CDR2: SGDLS and YYNGEE. The CDR3 spans 15 residues. With 0 bases removed from V and 2 bases from J, the gap between germline ends came to 10 bases. CDR3 sequence reads: CASSVDPSNTDTQYF. The CDR3 DNA reads as TGTGCCAGCAGCGTAGATCCCAGTAACACAGATACGCAGTATTTT.

CDR3 coding DNA: TGTGCCAGCAGCTTAGAGAGCGGGGGGGCCCGGAATGAGCAGTTCTTC. Its protein is CASSLESGGARNEQFF. This chain connects TRBV7-9 to TRBJ2-1, with 10 nucleotides matching TRBD2. V gave up 1 base and J gave up 7 bases; unmatched junction bases: 7. The CDR3 is 16 residues long. The germline V gene has CDR1 SEHNR and CDR2 FQNEAQ (reference sequence). Supplemented by reference TRBV7-9 and TRBJ2-1, the full variable domain reads DTGVSQNPRHKITKRGQNVTFRCDPISEHNRLYWYRQTLGQGPEFLTYFQNEAQLEKSRLLSDRFSAERPKGSFSTLEIQRTEQGDSAMYLCASSLESGGARNEQFFGPGTRLTVL.

The chain is built from TRBV11-3 and TRBJ2-7, with D tentatively TRBD2 (5 bases). The CDR3 has 12 amino acids. V was trimmed by 1 base and J by 9 bases, leaving 10 bases between them. Germline assignment: CDR1 SGHNT and CDR2 YENEEA. The CDR3 spells CASSLASRGQYF. Here the CDR3 DNA reads TGTGCCAGCAGCTTAGCGTCCCGGGGGCAGTACTTC.

This chain connects TRBV19 to TRBJ1-4; 8 nucleotides agree with TRBD1. The length of the CDR3 is 16 residues. Germline assignment: CDR1 LNHDA and CDR2 SQIVND (reference sequence). After removal of 4 bases from V and 8 bases from J, the junction contained 12 bases not matched to a gene. CDR3 DNA: TGTGCCAGTAGTACAACCGTCGGACAGGGTAGCGAAAAACTGTTTTTT. Its protein is CASSTTVGQGSEKLFF.

V and J are TRBV5-1 and TRBJ2-2; no firm D call. In germline, CDR1 is SGHRS, CDR2 YFSETQ. Trimming stripped 0 bases from V and 4 bases from J, with 7 bases between. This CDR3 has 14 amino acids. CDR3 DNA: TGCGCCAGCAGCTTGGAGATGTCCACCGGGGAGCTGTTTTTT. It translates to CASSLEMSTGELFF.

The CDR3 DNA is TGTGCCAGCAGCTTAAACCCCGGGACTAGACAAGAGACCCAGTACTTC. This gives the protein CASSLNPGTRQETQYF. The chain employs TRBV7-7 and TRBJ2-5, with 8 bases matching TRBD2. J lost 2 bases, V lost 2 bases, and 7 bases had no gene match. This CDR3 is built from 16 residues. Germline V gives CDR1 SSHAT, CDR2 FNYEAQ (reference sequence).

This chain links TRBV19 with TRBJ1-5; TRBD1 aligns across 7 bases. The CDR3 has 15 amino acids. After removal of 6 bases from V and 0 bases from J, the junction contained 5 bases not matched to a gene. Germline loops: CDR1 LNHDA, CDR2 SQIVND (reference sequence). CDR3 DNA sequence: TGTGCCAGTAGAGTGGGACAGAATAGCAATCAGCCCCAGCATTTT. It encodes CASRVGQNSNQPQHF.

The chain recombines TRBV5-1 with TRBJ2-5; D gene unclear. The CDR3 is 15 amino acids. The germline V and J ends were trimmed by 0 bases and 4 bases, with 13 bases remaining between them. The germline gives CDR1 SGHRS, CDR2 YFSETQ. The CDR3 here is CASSLEVRGPETQYF. The CDR3 region has the DNA TGCGCCAGCAGCTTGGAGGTACGTGGTCCAGAGACCCAGTACTTC.

The chain employs TRBV5-6 and TRBJ2-3; the match to TRBD1 covers 8 bases. The CDR3 covers 16 residues. CDR1 SGHDT and CDR2 YYEEEE come from the germline V gene. J lost 0 bases, V lost 2 bases, and 5 bases had no gene match. The CDR3 nucleotides read TGTGCCAGCAGCTTCTATCAGGGGGCTAGCACAGATACGCAGTATTTT. Translated, it gives CASSFYQGASTDTQYF. The entire variable domain, with the rest obtained from reference TRBV5-6 and TRBJ2-3, is as follows: DAGVTQSPTHLIKTRGQQVTLRCSPKSGHDTVSWYQQALGQGPQFIFQYYEEEERQRGNFPDRFSGHQFPNYSSELNVNALLLGDSALYLCASSFYQGASTDTQYFGPGTRLTVL.

The chain carries TRBV5-5 and TRBJ1-1; D might be TRBD1 (5 bases). This CDR3 is built from 14 residues. Deletions cut 5 bases from V and 1 base from J, with 12 bases between. Germline CDR1 SGHKS, CDR2 YYEKEE (reference sequence). The CDR3 coding sequence is TGTGCCAGCAGTTCCGGGACCCGGAACACTGAAGCTTTCTTT. Amino acids: CASSSGTRNTEAFF.

The J gene is TRBJ1-1, the V gene TRBV27, with a possible D match to TRBD1 (5 bases). The V gene lost 5 bases and the J gene lost 1 base, with 20 bases spanning the gap. Germline CDR1 and CDR2: MNHEY and SMNVEV (reference sequence). The CDR3 length is 17 residues. The CDR3 nucleotides read TGTGCCAGCAGTCTGGGGACGGGCCCGCCCAGGAACACTGAAGCTTTCTTT. Protein product: CASSLGTGPPRNTEAFF.

This clone was seen more than once but under ten times. This chain joins TRBV20-1 and TRBJ1-2, with 7 bases identical to TRBD1. Germline CDR1 is DFQATT and CDR2 is SNEGSKA (reference sequence). The trim removed 6 bases at V and 8 bases at J, leaving 6 bases unmatched. The CDR3 is made up of 11 amino acids. CDR3 DNA: TGCAGTGCAGGCAGGGGGGTCGGCTACACCTTC. It codes for CSAGRGVGYTF.

The gene calls are TRBV7-9 and TRBJ2-6; D may correspond to TRBD1 or TRBD2 (5 bases each). The ends were cut back, 3 bases at V and 9 bases at J, with 15 bases in the middle. Looked up from germline, CDR1 is SEHNR and CDR2 is FQNEAQ (reference sequence). The CDR3 consists of 15 residues. The CDR3 protein is CASSFGQLLGNVLTF. The CDR3 DNA sequence: TGTGCCAGCAGCTTCGGACAATTACTAGGCAACGTCCTGACTTTC.

This clone appeared a single time. This chain connects TRBV7-9 to TRBJ1-1, with D tentatively TRBD1 (5 bases). The V gene's germline CDR1 is SEHNR and CDR2 FQNEAQ (reference sequence). CDR3 size: 15 residues. Deletions cut 3 bases from V and 0 bases from J, with 11 bases between. The CDR3 here is CASSFSGSMNTEAFF. In DNA form, the CDR3 reads TGTGCCAGCAGCTTTTCAGGGTCGATGAACACTGAAGCTTTCTTT. Complete variable domain (other parts from reference TRBV7-9 and TRBJ1-1): DTGVSQNPRHKITKRGQNVTFRCDPISEHNRLYWYRQTLGQGPEFLTYFQNEAQLEKSRLLSDRFSAERPKGSFSTLEIQRTEQGDSAMYLCASSFSGSMNTEAFFGQGTRLTVV.

The V gene is TRBV19, the J gene TRBJ1-2; D is uncertain. Germline V gene lookup returns CDR1 LNHDA and CDR2 SQIVND (reference sequence). Trimming took off 5 bases at V and 5 bases at J, with 6 bases between the two ends. The CDR3 has 11 residues. The CDR3: CASSEWYGYTF. Written as DNA, the CDR3 is TGTGCCAGTAGTGAGTGGTATGGCTACACCTTC.

The CDR3 sequence is CASGPSGFQQPQHF. DNA for the CDR3: TGTGCTAGTGGTCCCTCAGGGTTCCAACAGCCCCAGCATTTT. The chain recombines TRBV12-5 with TRBJ1-5; tentative D call: TRBD1 (5 bases). The CDR3 has 14 amino acids. Trimming took 5 bases from V and 7 from J, leaving 15 bases between them. Germline CDR1 and CDR2: LGHNT and FRNRAP.

This chain uses TRBV11-3 with TRBJ1-2, with D perhaps matching TRBD1 (5 bases). Germline V gene sequence: CDR1 SGHNT, CDR2 YENEEA. Trimming took 3 bases from V and 3 from J, leaving 17 bases between them. The CDR3 covers 16 residues. CDR3 DNA: TGTGCCAGCAGCTTGGTGAGGGGAAGGTTGGACTATGGCTACACCTTC. Residues: CASSLVRGRLDYGYTF. Full variable domain (rest looked up from reference TRBV11-3 and TRBJ1-2): EAGVVQSPRYKIIEKKQPVAFWCNPISGHNTLYWYLQNLGQGPELLIRYENEEAVDDSQLPKDRFSAERLKGVDSTLKIQPAELGDSAVYLCASSLVRGRLDYGYTFGSGTRLTVV.

The V and J genes are TRBV9 and TRBJ2-6; D assignment may be TRBD1 or TRBD2 (5 bases each). From germline, CDR1 is SGDLS and CDR2 YYNGEE. The CDR3 length is 16 residues. V lost 0 bases to trimming and J lost 2 bases, with 9 bases between them. CDR3 region: CASSVGGDPGANVLTF. The CDR3 DNA reads TGTGCCAGCAGCGTAGGTGGGGACCCTGGGGCCAACGTCCTGACTTTC.

This clone was found once. This chain joins TRBV2 and TRBJ1-4; D is unresolved. This CDR3 region has 15 residues. The germline V gene encodes CDR1 SNHLY and CDR2 FYNNEI. Trimming cost V 3 bases and J 0 bases, with 8 bases left between them. CDR3 in amino acids: CASSEFLATNEKLFF. The CDR3 bases are TGTGCCAGCAGTGAGTTCCTTGCAACTAATGAAAAACTGTTTTTT.

The genes are TRBV19 and TRBJ1-4, with a tentative D call TRBD1 (6 bases). The CDR3 runs to 17 residues. Germline values: CDR1 LNHDA, CDR2 SQIVND (reference sequence). Trimming pared 3 bases from V and 0 bases from J, leaving 14 bases between. In DNA form, the CDR3 reads TGTGCCAGTAGTATCTGGGGGGCCTTTGCAACTAATGAAAAACTGTTTTTT. As protein: CASSIWGAFATNEKLFF. Filled out from reference TRBV19 and TRBJ1-4, the complete variable domain reads DGGITQSPKYLFRKEGQNVTLSCEQNLNHDAMYWYRQDPGQGLRLIYYSQIVNDFQKGDIAEGYSVSREKKESFPLTVTSAQKNPTAFYLCASSIWGAFATNEKLFFGSGTQLSVL.

The V gene is TRBV7-9, the J gene TRBJ2-5; D might be TRBD2 (5 bases). The CDR3 is made up of 14 amino acids. CDR1 and CDR2 (germline): SEHNR, FQNEAQ (reference sequence). Trimming left V 5 bases short and J 2 bases short, with 12 bases between. CDR3 in amino acids: CASSIIPGQETQYF. The CDR3 coding sequence is TGTGCCAGCAGCATAATCCCGGGACAAGAGACCCAGTACTTC.

The chain links TRBV5-6 to TRBJ2-1; 8 nucleotides line up with TRBD2. Germline lookup yields CDR1 SGHDT and CDR2 YYEEEE. The trim removed 3 bases at V and 1 base at J, leaving 15 bases unmatched. The CDR3 is made up of 19 amino acids. The CDR3 nucleotides are TGTGCCAGCAGCTGGGGGGGCGGGAGGCCCCTAGGGTCCTACAATGAGCAGTTCTTC. Its translation is CASSWGGGRPLGSYNEQFF. Full variable domain (outside the CDR3, taken from reference TRBV5-6 and TRBJ2-1): DAGVTQSPTHLIKTRGQQVTLRCSPKSGHDTVSWYQQALGQGPQFIFQYYEEEERQRGNFPDRFSGHQFPNYSSELNVNALLLGDSALYLCASSWGGGRPLGSYNEQFFGPGTRLTVL.

This clone appeared once. The chain couples TRBV5-8 to TRBJ2-5; no definite D call. From germline, CDR1 is SGHTS and CDR2 YDEGEE. Trimming shortened V by 4 bases and J by 2 bases, and 18 bases separated the two germline ends. The CDR3 has 16 amino acids. The CDR3 DNA is TGTGCCAGCAGCCCTGGCGTCCTCGAAAGGCAAGAGACCCAGTACTTC. It encodes CASSPGVLERQETQYF.